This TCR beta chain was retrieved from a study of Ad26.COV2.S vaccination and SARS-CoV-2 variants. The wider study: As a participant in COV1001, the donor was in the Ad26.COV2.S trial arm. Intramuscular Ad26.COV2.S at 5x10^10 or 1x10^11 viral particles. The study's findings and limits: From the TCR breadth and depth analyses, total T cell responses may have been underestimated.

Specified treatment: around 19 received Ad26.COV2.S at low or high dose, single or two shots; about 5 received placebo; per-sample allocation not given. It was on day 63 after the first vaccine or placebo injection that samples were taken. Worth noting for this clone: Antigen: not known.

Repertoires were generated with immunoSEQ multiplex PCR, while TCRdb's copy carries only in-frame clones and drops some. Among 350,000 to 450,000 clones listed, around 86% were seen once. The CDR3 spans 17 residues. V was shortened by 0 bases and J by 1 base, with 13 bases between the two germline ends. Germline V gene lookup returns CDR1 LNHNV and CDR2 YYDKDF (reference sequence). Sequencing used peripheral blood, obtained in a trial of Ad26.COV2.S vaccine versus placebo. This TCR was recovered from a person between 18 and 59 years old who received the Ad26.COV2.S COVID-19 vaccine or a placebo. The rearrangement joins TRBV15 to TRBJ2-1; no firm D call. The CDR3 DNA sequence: TGTGCCACCAGCAGAGATGGTTCGGGTCAATCCTACAATGAGCAGTTCTTC. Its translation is CATSRDGSGQSYNEQFF.